This T cell receptor beta chain was recorded in a study of cytomegalovirus exposure and HLA in healthy donors. PCR was performed using 60 Vbeta and 13 Jbeta primers. Assay used: immunoSEQ multiplex PCR; TCRdb lists only in-frame clones, some missing. This sample lists roughly 120,000 clones; its ten largest clones have more than 0.9%. Remarks on this clone: Other DNA sequences in the sample encode the same CDR3.

The CDR3 runs 11 residues. The germline gives CDR1 DFQATT, CDR2 SNEGSKA (reference sequence). V shed 5 bases and J shed 4 bases, with 8 bases lying between them. This TCR was recovered from a man between 18 and 35 years old in good health and CMV-seronegative. The sample taken for sequencing was PBMCs. J is TRBJ2-5 and V is TRBV20-1, with D possibly TRBD1 on 5 matching bases. The CDR3 DNA reads TGCAGTGCTCCTAGGGGAGAGACCCAGTACTTC. Its protein is CSAPRGETQYF.